A single sample is the source of the 12 T cell receptor beta chains below, sequenced in a study of Tregs in tolerant kidney transplant recipients (dated by TCRdb to the late 2010s). These receptors have no known antigen. The library was built by means of the immunoSEQ multiplex PCR assay. TCRdb carries this immuneACCESS record with in-frame sequences only. Its versions omit some clonotypes, under half of them owing to an unresolved V gene in the studies checked, with the rest unexplained. This sample gives 35,000 to 50,000 clones in total; roughly 95% of them show up just once. The top ten constitute 0.37% of the sample. The sequencing input was Tregs from blood cultured with allogeneic cells. The receptors originated from a human donor in good health.

The V and J genes are TRBV5-5 and TRBJ2-5; TRBD2 agrees at 8 bases. The CDR3 loop spans 13 amino acids. Trimming took 5 bases from V and 4 from J; bases not matched to a gene: 4. Germline V gene lookup returns CDR1 SGHKS and CDR2 YYEKEE (reference sequence). CDR3 in amino acids: CASRAGLAETQYF. CDR3 nucleotide sequence: TGTGCCAGCAGGGCAGGACTAGCAGAGACCCAGTACTTC.

The chain combines TRBV9 with TRBJ2-1; 7 bases line up with TRBD2. The CDR3 runs 16 residues. Germline assignment: CDR1 SGDLS and CDR2 YYNGEE. V shed 0 bases, J shed 6 bases, and the junction held 9 bases outside the gene matches. For the CDR3, the DNA is TGTGCCAGCAGCGTAGCTAGGACTAGTCGCGGCAATGAGCAGTTCTTC. This translates into CASSVARTSRGNEQFF.

The genes are TRBV19 and TRBJ2-1, with D possibly TRBD2 on 5 matching bases. CDR3 size: 13 residues. Looked up from germline, CDR1 is LNHDA and CDR2 is SQIVND (reference sequence). Trimming pared 2 bases from V and 8 bases from J, leaving 10 bases between. CDR3 region: CASSIRGYDEQFF. CDR3 in DNA: TGTGCCAGTAGTATACGGGGTTACGATGAGCAGTTCTTC.

This chain uses TRBV19 with TRBJ1-5; 9 bases agree with TRBD1. CDR1 and CDR2 (germline): LNHDA, SQIVND (reference sequence). The CDR3 spans 15 residues. V lost 5 bases to trimming and J lost 2 bases; unmatched junction nucleotides: 4. CDR3 in DNA: TGTGCCAGTAGTCCGGACAGGGGAGGCAATCAGCCCCAGCATTTT. Translating gives CASSPDRGGNQPQHF. Full variable domain (remainder filled in from reference TRBV19 and TRBJ1-5): DGGITQSPKYLFRKEGQNVTLSCEQNLNHDAMYWYRQDPGQGLRLIYYSQIVNDFQKGDIAEGYSVSREKKESFPLTVTSAQKNPTAFYLCASSPDRGGNQPQHFGDGTRLSIL.

This chain uses TRBV7-9 with TRBJ1-5, with a tentative D call TRBD1 (5 bases). Trimming left V 4 bases short and J 6 bases short, with 7 bases between. The CDR3 is 12 residues long. Germline V gene lookup returns CDR1 SEHNR and CDR2 FQNEAQ (reference sequence). CDR3 DNA sequence: TGTGCCAGCAGCTCAGGGCTTCAGCCCCAGCATTTT. This encodes CASSSGLQPQHF.

This chain joins TRBV6-1 and TRBJ2-3, with D possibly called TRBD1 or TRBD2 (5 bases each). There are 15 residues in the CDR3. Germline CDR1 is MNHNS and CDR2 is SASEGT. Trimming removed 5 bases at V and 2 bases at J, with 14 bases between. CDR3 sequence: CASSSGRSHTDTQYF. The CDR3 nucleotides read TGTGCCAGCAGTTCGGGACGGTCTCACACAGATACGCAGTATTTT.

The chain links TRBV7-2 to TRBJ1-3, with 7 positions matching TRBD1. CDR1 is SGHTA, CDR2 FQGNSA, per germline. This CDR3 spans 15 amino acids. V dropped 3 bases and J dropped 4; count of bases not matched to a gene: 6. The CDR3 here is CASSLGTVFGNTIYF. The CDR3 coding sequence is TGTGCCAGCAGCTTGGGGACAGTTTTCGGAAACACCATATATTTT.

The V and J genes are TRBV18 and TRBJ1-2, with a tentative D call TRBD1 (5 bases). Trimming left V 0 bases short and J 4 bases short, with 9 bases between. The CDR3 runs to 14 residues. The germline V gene has CDR1 KGHSH and CDR2 LQKENI. CDR3 in DNA: TGTGCCAGCTCACCACCGGGACGTTCCTATGGCTACACCTTC. It translates to CASSPPGRSYGYTF.

The gene calls are TRBV14 and TRBJ1-5; D possibly corresponds to TRBD1 (5 bases). Germline CDR1 SGHDN, CDR2 FVKESK. V lost 4 bases and J 4 bases, leaving 8 bases between the germline ends. The length of the CDR3 is 13 residues. Here the CDR3 reads CASSPGNNQPQHF. CDR3 DNA: TGTGCCAGCAGCCCAGGGAATAATCAGCCCCAGCATTTT.

The chain carries TRBV7-9 and TRBJ1-1; D is unclear. V gave up 1 base and J gave up 3 bases, with 12 bases separating them. Germline V gene sequence: CDR1 SEHNR, CDR2 FQNEAQ (reference sequence). The CDR3 length is 15 residues. CDR3 DNA: TGTGCCAGCAGCTTAGGGGGTCCGTACGACACTGAAGCTTTCTTT. This gives the protein CASSLGGPYDTEAFF.

The chain couples TRBV30 to TRBJ2-2, with 14 bases aligning to TRBD2. The germline V gene has CDR1 GTSNPN and CDR2 SVGIG (reference sequence). The CDR3 is 16 residues long. The V gene end was trimmed by 3 bases and the J gene end by 0 bases; junction bases not matched to a gene: 0. CDR3 loop: CAWRGLAGANTGELFF. CDR3 DNA: TGTGCCTGGAGGGGACTAGCGGGGGCGAACACCGGGGAGCTGTTTTTT.

The gene calls are TRBV5-1 and TRBJ2-5; 7 positions match TRBD2. The CDR3 runs to 16 residues. Unmatched junction bases numbered 7, after V lost 0 bases and J lost 2 bases. Germline V CDR1 and CDR2: SGHRS, YFSETQ. In nucleotides, the CDR3 is TGCGCCAGCAGCTTGGGAATTGTGGGGGGGCAAGAGACCCAGTACTTC. Translated, it gives CASSLGIVGGQETQYF.